One sample yielded the 3 T cell receptor beta chains listed below, sequenced in a study of blood T cells in healthy people across ages. With a J-beta primer mix and a sample-barcoded 5' primer, a second PCR ran about 7 to 12 cycles. TCRdb re-called the 5' RACE reads with MiXCR, one entry per CDR3 protein. The table has approximately 830,000 distinct CDR3 sequences, roughly 60% seen once. The sample comprised blood. Receptors originate from a man in his thirties or forties in good health.

This clonotype was seen only a few times. The genes are TRBV12-3 or TRBV12-4 and TRBJ2-5; 7 bases fit TRBD2. The CDR3 is 14 residues long. V was pared by 3 bases and J by 4 bases, with 5 bases of the junction left unmatched. CDR3 loop: CASSFLRGRETQYF. The DNA of the CDR3 is TGTGCCAGCAGTTTTTTGCGGGGGAGAGAGACCCAGTACTTC.

This chain links TRBV3-1 with TRBJ2-5; 9 bases are shared with TRBD2. The CDR3 runs to 15 residues. In germline, CDR1 is LGHDT, CDR2 YNNKEL (reference sequence). After removal of 3 bases from V and 5 bases from J, the junction contained 7 bases not matched to a gene. CDR3 region: CASSHISGGQETQYF. The CDR3 DNA is TGTGCCAGCAGCCATATTAGCGGGGGCCAGGAGACCCAGTACTTC.

Turning to this clonotype: A junction end diverges from the germline sequence, so it may reflect a read error. The chain recombines TRBV6-5 with TRBJ2-1, with D maybe TRBD2 (6 bases). The CDR3 is 13 amino acids. Looked up from germline, CDR1 is MNHEY and CDR2 is SVGAGI. The DNA of the CDR3 is TGTGCCAGCGGTTACGGGAGCTACAATGAGCAGTTCTTC. Translated: CASGYGSYNEQFF.